Listed below are T cell receptor beta chains from one sample, sequenced in a study of patients and donors after allogeneic stem cell transplantation. TCRdb re-called the RT-PCR reads with MiXCR, one entry per CDR3 protein. The table records hundreds of thousands of distinct CDR3 sequences, under 20% of them present only once. Sequenced: blood, either unsorted or a sorted T cell fraction (not recorded which). Receptors were obtained from a human donor who was either an allogeneic HSCT recipient or a stem cell or donor lymphocyte infusion donor (not recorded which). It is not recorded whose cells these are; they may come from a transplant donor. CDR3s include the opening cysteine and the closing phenylalanine or tryptophan. The order of the fields is CDR3 protein, CDR3 DNA, J gene, clone size, V gene, D gene. D genes are given only for firm matches. Some rows mark clone size as missing; the rest say once, few, many or name a class of expanded clone.

cdr3_aa: CASKGFRDSPLHF
cdr3_nt: TGTGCCAGCAAGGGCTTTCGGGATTCACCCCTCCACTTT
j_call: TRBJ1-6
clone_size: once
v_call: TRBV7-6
d_call: -

cdr3_aa: CASSPDTEAFF
cdr3_nt: TGTGCCAGCAGCCCGGACACTGAAGCTTTCTTT
j_call: TRBJ1-1
clone_size: many
v_call: TRBV7-8
d_call: -

cdr3_aa: CASGRGLEKLFF
cdr3_nt: TGTGCCAGCGGCCGGGGGCTTGAAAAACTGTTTTTT
j_call: TRBJ1-4
clone_size: many
v_call: TRBV6-5
d_call: -

cdr3_aa: CASSQGQKQRVLPTGELFF
cdr3_nt: TGCGCCAGCAGCCAAGGACAGAAACAGCGGGTGCTGCCCACCGGGGAGCTGTTTTTT
j_call: TRBJ2-2
clone_size: -
v_call: TRBV5-1
d_call: -

cdr3_aa: CAWSIGGGYNEQFF
cdr3_nt: TGTGCCTGGAGTATAGGCGGGGGTTACAATGAGCAGTTCTTC
j_call: TRBJ2-1
clone_size: -
v_call: TRBV30
d_call: TRBD2

cdr3_aa: CASSHGQDIYEQYF
cdr3_nt: TGTGCCAGCTCCCATGGACAGGACATCTACGAGCAGTACTTC
j_call: TRBJ2-7
clone_size: -
v_call: TRBV18
d_call: TRBD1

cdr3_aa: CSARDLYYGYTF
cdr3_nt: TGCAGTGCTAGGGACCTCTACTATGGCTACACCTTC
j_call: TRBJ1-2
clone_size: -
v_call: TRBV20-1
d_call: -

cdr3_aa: CASSHGTVLLAVQETQYF
cdr3_nt: TGTGCCAGCAGTCATGGGACAGTCCTTTTAGCGGTTCAAGAGACCCAGTACTTC
j_call: TRBJ2-5
clone_size: -
v_call: TRBV6-1
d_call: -

cdr3_aa: CASSLDRGGGYTF
cdr3_nt: TGCGCCAGCAGCTTGGACAGGGGTGGCGGCTACACCTTC
j_call: TRBJ1-2
clone_size: few
v_call: TRBV5-1
d_call: TRBD1

cdr3_aa: CSVDDGNQPQHF
cdr3_nt: TGCAGCGTTGACGATGGCAATCAGCCCCAGCATTTT
j_call: TRBJ1-5
clone_size: few
v_call: TRBV29-1
d_call: -

cdr3_aa: CASSARDRSYNEQFF
cdr3_nt: TGTGCCAGCAGCGCCCGGGACAGGTCCTACAATGAGCAGTTCTTC
j_call: TRBJ2-1
clone_size: many
v_call: TRBV7-9
d_call: TRBD1

cdr3_aa: CASSTKPDTQYF
cdr3_nt: TGTGCCAGCAGCACCAAACCCGATACGCAGTATTTT
j_call: TRBJ2-3
clone_size: few
v_call: TRBV12-3/TRBV12-4
d_call: -

cdr3_aa: CAWSFRTSGRGETQYF
cdr3_nt: TGTGCCTGGAGTTTTCGGACTAGCGGGCGTGGGGAGACCCAGTACTTC
j_call: TRBJ2-5
clone_size: -
v_call: TRBV30
d_call: TRBD2

cdr3_aa: CSAPEYQETQYF
cdr3_nt: TGCAGTGCTCCAGAGTACCAAGAGACCCAGTACTTC
j_call: TRBJ2-5
clone_size: few
v_call: TRBV20-1
d_call: -

cdr3_aa: CASSLKSRGRGYTF
cdr3_nt: TGTGCCAGCAGCTTGAAAAGCAGGGGACGCGGCTACACCTTC
j_call: TRBJ1-2
clone_size: few
v_call: TRBV5-6
d_call: -

cdr3_aa: CASSSDRKTYNEQFF
cdr3_nt: TGTGCCAGCAGCTCGGACAGGAAGACCTACAATGAGCAGTTCTTC
j_call: TRBJ2-1
clone_size: few
v_call: TRBV6-1
d_call: TRBD1

cdr3_aa: CASTQGTFQYF
cdr3_nt: TGTGCCAGCACACAAGGGACTTTTCAGTATTTT
j_call: TRBJ2-3
clone_size: -
v_call: TRBV6-5
d_call: -

cdr3_aa: CATSYGAGSYEQYF
cdr3_nt: TGTGCCACCAGCTACGGAGCAGGGTCCTACGAGCAGTACTTC
j_call: TRBJ2-7
clone_size: -
v_call: TRBV15
d_call: -

cdr3_aa: CASSRTGLSTDTQYF
cdr3_nt: TGTGCCAGCAGTCGTACAGGGCTTAGCACAGATACGCAGTATTTT
j_call: TRBJ2-3
clone_size: few
v_call: TRBV12-3/TRBV12-4
d_call: -

cdr3_aa: CASRPGQGSSYEQYF
cdr3_nt: TGTGCCAGTAGGCCCGGACAGGGGTCGTCCTACGAGCAGTACTTC
j_call: TRBJ2-7
clone_size: -
v_call: TRBV19
d_call: TRBD1

cdr3_aa: CASKGGVDTQYF
cdr3_nt: TGTGCCAGCAAGGGGGGAGTTGATACGCAGTATTTT
j_call: TRBJ2-3
clone_size: -
v_call: TRBV6-5
d_call: -

cdr3_aa: CASSEHRVGIYSGANVLTF
cdr3_nt: TGTGCCAGCAGTGAACACAGGGTGGGGATATACTCTGGGGCCAACGTCCTGACTTTC
j_call: TRBJ2-6
clone_size: few
v_call: TRBV25-1
d_call: -

cdr3_aa: CAISETTVGELFF
cdr3_nt: TGTGCCATCAGTGAGACTACGGTAGGGGAGCTGTTTTTT
j_call: TRBJ2-2
clone_size: many
v_call: TRBV10-3
d_call: -

cdr3_aa: CASSPPVTPSTDTQYF
cdr3_nt: TGTGCCAGCTCACCACCCGTGACTCCTTCCACAGATACGCAGTATTTT
j_call: TRBJ2-3
clone_size: -
v_call: TRBV18
d_call: -

cdr3_aa: CASSLRERGGSETQYF
cdr3_nt: TGTGCCAGCAGCTTAAGGGAGCGGGGGGGCTCAGAGACCCAGTACTTC
j_call: TRBJ2-5
clone_size: -
v_call: TRBV7-2
d_call: TRBD2

cdr3_aa: CASSLSGRPNTEAFF
cdr3_nt: TGTGCCAGCAGTTTATCCGGCAGACCGAACACTGAAGCTTTCTTT
j_call: TRBJ1-1
clone_size: many
v_call: TRBV12-3/TRBV12-4
d_call: -